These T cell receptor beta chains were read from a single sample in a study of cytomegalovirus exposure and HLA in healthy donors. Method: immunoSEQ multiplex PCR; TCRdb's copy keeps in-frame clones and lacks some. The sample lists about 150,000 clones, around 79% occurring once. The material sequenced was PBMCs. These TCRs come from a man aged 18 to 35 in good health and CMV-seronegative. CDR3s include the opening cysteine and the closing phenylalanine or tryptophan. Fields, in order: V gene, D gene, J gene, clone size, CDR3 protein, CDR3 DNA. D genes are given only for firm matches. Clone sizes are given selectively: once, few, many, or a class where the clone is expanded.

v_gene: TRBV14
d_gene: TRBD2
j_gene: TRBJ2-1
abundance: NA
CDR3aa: CASSLTKWGLAGGPREQFF
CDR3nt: TGTGCCAGCAGCCTCACAAAATGGGGACTAGCGGGAGGGCCTAGGGAGCAGTTCTTC

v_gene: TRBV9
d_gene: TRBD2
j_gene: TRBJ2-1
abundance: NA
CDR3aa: CASSVVGRSRTSAYNEQFF
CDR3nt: TGTGCCAGCAGCGTAGTCGGGCGGTCGCGGACTAGCGCCTACAATGAGCAGTTCTTC

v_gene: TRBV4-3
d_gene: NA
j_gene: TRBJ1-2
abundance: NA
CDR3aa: CASSQETRAGYTF
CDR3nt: TGCGCCAGCAGCCAAGAAACTAGGGCTGGCTACACCTTC

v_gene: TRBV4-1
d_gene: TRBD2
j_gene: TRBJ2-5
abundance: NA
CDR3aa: CASSRTGLAVQETQYF
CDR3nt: TGCGCCAGCAGCCGGACGGGACTAGCGGTCCAAGAGACCCAGTACTTC

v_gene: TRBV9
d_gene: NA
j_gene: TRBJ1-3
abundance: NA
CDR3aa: CASNDGWPGGNTIYF
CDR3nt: TGTGCCTCAAACGACGGGTGGCCGGGTGGAAACACCATATATTTT

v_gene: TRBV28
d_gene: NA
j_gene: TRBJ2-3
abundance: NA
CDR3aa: CASSSLAGATDTQYF
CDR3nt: TGTGCCAGCAGTTCTCTGGCGGGTGCCACAGATACGCAGTATTTT

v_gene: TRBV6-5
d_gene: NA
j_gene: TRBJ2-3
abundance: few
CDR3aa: CASSYGGREIDTQYF
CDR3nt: TGTGCCAGCAGTTACGGGGGGCGGGAGATAGATACGCAGTATTTT

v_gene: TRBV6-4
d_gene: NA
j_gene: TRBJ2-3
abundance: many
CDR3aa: CASSSGSTDTQYF
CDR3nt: TGTGCCAGCAGTAGCGGGAGCACAGATACGCAGTATTTT

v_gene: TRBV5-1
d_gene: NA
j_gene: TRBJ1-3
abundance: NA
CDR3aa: CASRSGYSGNTIYF
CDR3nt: TGCGCCAGCAGATCAGGGTACTCTGGAAACACCATATATTTT

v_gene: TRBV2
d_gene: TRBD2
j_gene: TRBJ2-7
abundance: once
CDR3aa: CASSDLTSGGLASYEQYF
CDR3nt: TGTGCCAGCAGCGACCTTACCTCCGGGGGACTAGCATCCTACGAGCAGTACTTC

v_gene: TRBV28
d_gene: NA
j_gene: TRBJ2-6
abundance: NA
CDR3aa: CASSLGTSGANVLTF
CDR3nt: TGTGCCAGCAGTTTAGGCACCTCTGGGGCCAACGTCCTGACTTTC

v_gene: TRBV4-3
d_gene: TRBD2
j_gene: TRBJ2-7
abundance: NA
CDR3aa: CASSPIAGSSYEQYF
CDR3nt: TGCGCCAGCAGCCCCATAGCGGGAAGCTCCTACGAGCAGTACTTC

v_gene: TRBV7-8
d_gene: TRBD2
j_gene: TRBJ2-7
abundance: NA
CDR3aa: CASSEPGTSGTEQYF
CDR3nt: TGTGCCAGCAGCGAACCCGGGACTAGCGGGACTGAGCAGTACTTC

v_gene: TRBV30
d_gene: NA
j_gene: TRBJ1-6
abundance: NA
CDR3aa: CAWSVQENSPLHF
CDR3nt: TGTGCCTGGAGTGTACAGGAGAATTCACCCCTCCACTTT

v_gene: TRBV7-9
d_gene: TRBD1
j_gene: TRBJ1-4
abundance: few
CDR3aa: CASSSELDRDEKLFF
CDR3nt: TGTGCCAGCAGCTCAGAGCTGGACAGGGATGAAAAACTGTTTTTT

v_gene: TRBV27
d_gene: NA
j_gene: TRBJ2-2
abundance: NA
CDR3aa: CASGTRGGRSGELFF
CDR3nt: TGTGCCAGCGGGACAAGGGGCGGCCGTTCTGGGGAGCTGTTTTTT

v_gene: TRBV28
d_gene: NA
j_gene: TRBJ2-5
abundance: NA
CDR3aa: CASSFPDRPQETQYF
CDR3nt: TGTGCCAGCAGTTTTCCCGACAGACCACAAGAGACCCAGTACTTC

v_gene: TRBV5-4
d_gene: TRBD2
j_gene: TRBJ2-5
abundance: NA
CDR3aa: CATTLGGTSAFTQYF
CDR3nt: TGTGCCACCACCTTAGGGGGGACTAGCGCGTTTACCCAGTACTTC

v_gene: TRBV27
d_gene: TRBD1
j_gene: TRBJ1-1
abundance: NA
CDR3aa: CASSLVRGAEAFF
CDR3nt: TGTGCCAGCAGTTTAGTCAGGGGGGCTGAAGCTTTCTTT

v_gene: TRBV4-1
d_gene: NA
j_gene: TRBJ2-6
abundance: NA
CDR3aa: CASSQAPAAGGANVLTF
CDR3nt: TGCGCCAGCAGCCAAGCCCCAGCTGCGGGAGGGGCCAACGTCCTGACTTTC

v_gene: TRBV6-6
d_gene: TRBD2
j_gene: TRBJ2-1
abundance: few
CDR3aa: CASSPSRTSWVF
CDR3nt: TGTGCCAGCAGCCCTTCCCGGACTAGCTGGGTCTTC

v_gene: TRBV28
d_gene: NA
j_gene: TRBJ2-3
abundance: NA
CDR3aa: CASSDGVRADTQYF
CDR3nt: TGTGCCAGCAGTGATGGTGTGAGGGCAGATACGCAGTATTTT

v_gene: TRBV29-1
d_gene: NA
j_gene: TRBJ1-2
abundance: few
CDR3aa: CSVEDLQPGNYGYTF
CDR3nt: TGCAGCGTTGAAGATCTTCAGCCGGGGAACTATGGCTACACCTTC

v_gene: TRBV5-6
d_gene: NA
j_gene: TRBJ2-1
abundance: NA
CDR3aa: CASSRGLDSYNEQFF
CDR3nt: TGTGCCAGCAGCCGAGGGCTAGATTCCTACAATGAGCAGTTCTTC

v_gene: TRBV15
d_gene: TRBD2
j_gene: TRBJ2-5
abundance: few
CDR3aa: CATSRSGDSGIETQYF
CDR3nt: TGTGCCACCAGCAGATCGGGGGATAGCGGGATTGAGACCCAGTACTTC

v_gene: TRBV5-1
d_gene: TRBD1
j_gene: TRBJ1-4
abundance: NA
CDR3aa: CASSLAGTVEKLFF
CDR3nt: TGCGCCAGCAGCTTGGCCGGGACAGTTGAAAAACTGTTTTTT

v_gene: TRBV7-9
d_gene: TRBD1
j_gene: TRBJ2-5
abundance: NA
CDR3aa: CSSNPSTGTGGQETQYF
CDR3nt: TGTTCCAGCAACCCTTCCACCGGGACAGGGGGGCAAGAGACCCAGTACTTC

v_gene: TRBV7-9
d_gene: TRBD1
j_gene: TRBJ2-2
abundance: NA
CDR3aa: CASSFPRTGPNTGELFF
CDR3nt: TGTGCCAGCAGCTTCCCCCGGACAGGGCCCAACACCGGGGAGCTGTTTTTT

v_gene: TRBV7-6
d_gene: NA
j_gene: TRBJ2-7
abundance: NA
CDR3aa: CASSLEGHEQYF
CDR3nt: TGTGCCAGCAGCTTAGAAGGACACGAGCAGTACTTC

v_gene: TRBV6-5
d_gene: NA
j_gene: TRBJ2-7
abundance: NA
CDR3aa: CASSYSKHQVEQYF
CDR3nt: TGTGCCAGCAGTTACTCGAAACACCAGGTCGAGCAGTACTTC

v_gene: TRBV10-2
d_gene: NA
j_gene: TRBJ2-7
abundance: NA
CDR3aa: CASSEDRYEQYF
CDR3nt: TGCGCCAGCAGTGAGGACAGGTACGAGCAGTACTTC

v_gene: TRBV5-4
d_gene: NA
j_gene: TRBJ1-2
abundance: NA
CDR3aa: CASGGDSYGYTF
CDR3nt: TGTGCCTCCGGTGGGGACTCTTATGGCTACACCTTC

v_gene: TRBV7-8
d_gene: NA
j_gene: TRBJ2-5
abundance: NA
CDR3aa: CASSLRAGGQETQYF
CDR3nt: TGTGCCAGCAGCTTACGAGCGGGCGGCCAAGAGACCCAGTACTTC

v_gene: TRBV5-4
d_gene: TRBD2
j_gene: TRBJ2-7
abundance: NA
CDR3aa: CASTVAGGDHEQYF
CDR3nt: TGTGCCAGCACCGTAGCGGGAGGGGACCACGAGCAGTACTTC

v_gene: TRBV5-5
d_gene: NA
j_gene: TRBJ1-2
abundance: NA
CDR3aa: CASSLSRAGGGYTF
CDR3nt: TGTGCCAGCAGCTTGAGTCGGGCAGGAGGAGGCTACACCTTC